This T cell receptor (beta chain) was profiled in a study of blood T cell repertoires in COVID-19. Study-level information: Italy, Spain and the United States were the sources of the convalescent and acute COVID-19 samples. PBMCs, B-cell-depleted T cells, or T cells provided the cDNA or gDNA that made up the material.

Original processing methods: Scientists estimated how many nucleated cells there were by amplifying reference gene primers. Using immunoSEQ multiplex PCR, the repertoire was profiled, and TCRdb retains in-frame clones only, with some absent. V and J calls plus clone size are reproduced from that table; the DNA served to infer D and trimming. The sample contains approximately 31,000 clones, around 86% of which appear only once. Germline CDR1 reads SEHNR; CDR2 reads FQNEAQ (reference sequence). Deletions cut 0 bases from V and 4 bases from J, with 15 bases between. This CDR3 spans 16 amino acids. The material sequenced was peripheral blood. The sequence was obtained from a woman of 80 years or more with active or convalescent COVID-19. The rearrangement links TRBV7-9 to TRBJ1-1, with D possibly matching TRBD1 (5 bases). CDR3 sequence reads: CASSLAAWRGPTEAFF. For the CDR3, the DNA is TGTGCCAGCAGCTTAGCAGCCTGGAGGGGCCCCACTGAAGCTTTCTTT.